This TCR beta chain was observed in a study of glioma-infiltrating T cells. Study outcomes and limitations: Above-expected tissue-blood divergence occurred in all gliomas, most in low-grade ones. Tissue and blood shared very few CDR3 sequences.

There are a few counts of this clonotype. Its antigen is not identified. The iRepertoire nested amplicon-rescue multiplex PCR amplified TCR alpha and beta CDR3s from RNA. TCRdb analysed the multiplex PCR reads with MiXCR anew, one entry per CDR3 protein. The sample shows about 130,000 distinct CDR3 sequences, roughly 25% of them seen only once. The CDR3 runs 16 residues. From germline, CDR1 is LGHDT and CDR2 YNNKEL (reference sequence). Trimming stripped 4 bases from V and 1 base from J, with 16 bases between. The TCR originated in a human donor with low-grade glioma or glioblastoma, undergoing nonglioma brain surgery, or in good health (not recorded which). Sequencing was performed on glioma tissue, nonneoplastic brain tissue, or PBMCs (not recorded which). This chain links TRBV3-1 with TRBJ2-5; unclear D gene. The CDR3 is CASSLLGQASQETQYF. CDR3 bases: TGTGCCAGCAGCCTCCTCGGGCAGGCTAGCCAAGAGACCCAGTACTTC.